This is a list of T cell receptor beta chains from one sample in a study of T cells expressing NK-cell markers. TCRdb re-called the 5' RACE reads; every CDR3 protein appears as one record, without DNA. The sample data list 120,000 to 150,000 distinct CDR3 sequences. The sequencing input was blood T cells: a sorted CD56 or NKG2C T cell subset, CD4+ or CD8+ T cells, or bulk PBMC T cells (not recorded which). These receptors were taken from a man between 18 and 29 years old in good health. The CDR3 runs from the conserved cysteine through the conserved F or W. Each record gives: CDR3 protein, V gene, J gene.

CDR3aa: CASSLVPETYEQYF
v_gene: TRBV12-3/TRBV12-4
j_gene: TRBJ2-7

CDR3aa: CASSLELLPQFF
v_gene: TRBV13
j_gene: TRBJ2-1

CDR3aa: CASSEFSGRIYNEQFF
v_gene: TRBV6-1
j_gene: TRBJ2-1

CDR3aa: CASSLLAATGNEQFF
v_gene: TRBV4-3
j_gene: TRBJ2-1

CDR3aa: CSAPTGLNYGYTF
v_gene: TRBV29-1
j_gene: TRBJ1-2

CDR3aa: CASSIPGVGYNEQFF
v_gene: TRBV19
j_gene: TRBJ2-1

CDR3aa: CASSLKGTRWTDTQYF
v_gene: TRBV11-2
j_gene: TRBJ2-3

CDR3aa: CSAWNRDGSYEQYF
v_gene: TRBV20-1
j_gene: TRBJ2-7

CDR3aa: CATSEGGTEAFF
v_gene: TRBV24-1
j_gene: TRBJ1-1

CDR3aa: CASSQELAGGIRSEQYF
v_gene: TRBV3-1
j_gene: TRBJ2-7

CDR3aa: CASSLVPAYSYNEQFF
v_gene: TRBV7-9
j_gene: TRBJ2-1

CDR3aa: CATNGLAGDNEQFF
v_gene: TRBV28
j_gene: TRBJ2-1

CDR3aa: CASRKTGLAGIETQYF
v_gene: TRBV12-3/TRBV12-4
j_gene: TRBJ2-5

CDR3aa: CASSQEPITPQETQYF
v_gene: TRBV4-1
j_gene: TRBJ2-5

CDR3aa: CATSRGLPGQGNSPLHF
v_gene: TRBV15
j_gene: TRBJ1-6

CDR3aa: CASSSPQRGSYEQYF
v_gene: TRBV27
j_gene: TRBJ2-7

CDR3aa: CASSFGGLANEQYF
v_gene: TRBV27
j_gene: TRBJ2-7

CDR3aa: CASSFTGASTDTQYF
v_gene: TRBV3-1
j_gene: TRBJ2-3

CDR3aa: CASSVSGSPNNEQFF
v_gene: TRBV9
j_gene: TRBJ2-1

CDR3aa: CASSIPGLLNTEAFF
v_gene: TRBV19
j_gene: TRBJ1-1

CDR3aa: CASSPSGGSSYNEQFF
v_gene: TRBV11-2
j_gene: TRBJ2-1

CDR3aa: CASSSVGNEQFF
v_gene: TRBV19
j_gene: TRBJ2-1

CDR3aa: CASSPVSSYNEQFF
v_gene: TRBV18
j_gene: TRBJ2-1

CDR3aa: CASRVGLDEQFF
v_gene: TRBV7-9
j_gene: TRBJ2-1

CDR3aa: CASNFGGLAGEETQYF
v_gene: TRBV12-3/TRBV12-4
j_gene: TRBJ2-5

CDR3aa: CASSLVVRMGEGEQYF
v_gene: TRBV7-8
j_gene: TRBJ2-7

CDR3aa: CASSPGQANTEAFF
v_gene: TRBV19
j_gene: TRBJ1-1

CDR3aa: CASSLGRGRAVHNEQFF
v_gene: TRBV7-2
j_gene: TRBJ2-1

CDR3aa: CASSETGGAIEQYF
v_gene: TRBV5-1
j_gene: TRBJ2-7

CDR3aa: CASSQQGSYEQYF
v_gene: TRBV7-9
j_gene: TRBJ2-7

CDR3aa: CASSFLDSYTGELFF
v_gene: TRBV27
j_gene: TRBJ2-2

CDR3aa: CASIPPMVAATSTDTQYF
v_gene: TRBV12-3/TRBV12-4
j_gene: TRBJ2-3

CDR3aa: CASSLVGAHEQFF
v_gene: TRBV5-5
j_gene: TRBJ2-1

CDR3aa: CASSLRPEQLNTEAFF
v_gene: TRBV7-2
j_gene: TRBJ1-1

CDR3aa: CASSELPRDRVHEQFF
v_gene: TRBV6-1
j_gene: TRBJ2-1

CDR3aa: CASSFGLAGEDTQYF
v_gene: TRBV2
j_gene: TRBJ2-3

CDR3aa: CSARPGPAADTQYF
v_gene: TRBV29-1
j_gene: TRBJ2-3

CDR3aa: CASSPGQNYGYTF
v_gene: TRBV27
j_gene: TRBJ1-2

CDR3aa: CASSFVIDEQYF
v_gene: TRBV12-3/TRBV12-4
j_gene: TRBJ2-7

CDR3aa: CASSLVGGSLVAGELFF
v_gene: TRBV11-3
j_gene: TRBJ2-2

CDR3aa: CATALGGISYEQYF
v_gene: TRBV6-1
j_gene: TRBJ2-7

CDR3aa: CASSQWGGQTYTDTQYF
v_gene: TRBV4-2
j_gene: TRBJ2-3

CDR3aa: CASSALSLAYNEQFF
v_gene: TRBV6-1
j_gene: TRBJ2-1

CDR3aa: CASSYGPGRNEPQHF
v_gene: TRBV6-5
j_gene: TRBJ1-5

CDR3aa: CASSLGTSGYEQYF
v_gene: TRBV6-2/TRBV6-3
j_gene: TRBJ2-7

CDR3aa: CASSSASTGELFF
v_gene: TRBV6-2/TRBV6-3
j_gene: TRBJ2-2

CDR3aa: CASSLDQLATSWETQYF
v_gene: TRBV11-2
j_gene: TRBJ2-5

CDR3aa: CASSPRLAGGPENIQYF
v_gene: TRBV12-3/TRBV12-4
j_gene: TRBJ2-4

CDR3aa: CSGASGDQPQHF
v_gene: TRBV20-1
j_gene: TRBJ1-5

CDR3aa: CASTWGTSGYNEQFF
v_gene: TRBV7-9
j_gene: TRBJ2-1

CDR3aa: CASSLGMWGGWDEAFF
v_gene: TRBV6-5
j_gene: TRBJ1-1

CDR3aa: CASSMGTIPHEQFF
v_gene: TRBV12-3/TRBV12-4
j_gene: TRBJ2-1

CDR3aa: CATSRDRSSIGIQYF
v_gene: TRBV15
j_gene: TRBJ2-4

CDR3aa: CASSPTGGAYGYTF
v_gene: TRBV5-4
j_gene: TRBJ1-2

CDR3aa: CASSLSGSSVNEQFF
v_gene: TRBV7-9
j_gene: TRBJ2-1

CDR3aa: CASRRDHSSYNEQFF
v_gene: TRBV2
j_gene: TRBJ2-1

CDR3aa: CASSSLEGGLLYGYTF
v_gene: TRBV7-8
j_gene: TRBJ1-2

CDR3aa: CASRRDGRFYEQYF
v_gene: TRBV7-9
j_gene: TRBJ2-7

CDR3aa: CSARDYLGQGAIRGYGYTF
v_gene: TRBV20-1
j_gene: TRBJ1-2

CDR3aa: CASSLDWNEQFF
v_gene: TRBV3-1
j_gene: TRBJ2-1